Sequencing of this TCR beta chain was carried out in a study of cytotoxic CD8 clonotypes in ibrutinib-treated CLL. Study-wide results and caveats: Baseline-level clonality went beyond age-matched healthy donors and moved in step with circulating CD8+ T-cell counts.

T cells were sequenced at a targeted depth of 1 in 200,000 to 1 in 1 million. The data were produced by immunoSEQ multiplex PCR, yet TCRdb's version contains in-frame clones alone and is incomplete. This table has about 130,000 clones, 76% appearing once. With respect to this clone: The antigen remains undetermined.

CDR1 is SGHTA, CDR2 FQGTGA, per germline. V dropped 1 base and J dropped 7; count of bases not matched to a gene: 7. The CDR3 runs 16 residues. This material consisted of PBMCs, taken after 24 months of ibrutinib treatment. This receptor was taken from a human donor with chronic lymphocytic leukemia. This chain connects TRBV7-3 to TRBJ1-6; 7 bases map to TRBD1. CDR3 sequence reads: CASSLRGGQPNSPLHF. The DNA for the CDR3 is TGTGCCAGCAGCTTAAGGGGGGGACAGCCCAATTCACCCCTCCACTTT.